This TCR beta chain was captured by sequencing in a study of PD-1 blockade in classical Hodgkin lymphoma (TCRdb year 2020). Broadly, across the study: Nivolumab dosing was 3 mg/kg intravenously every 2 weeks, continuing until either disease progression or unacceptable toxicity. The study used CyTOF and TCR beta sequencing to define a peripheral blood immune signature of response to PD-1 blockade in classical Hodgkin lymphoma.

The Qiagen DNeasy kit was used to extract genomic DNA from unsorted PBMCs and from the negatively selected CD4+ and CD8+ fractions. TCR beta CDR3 regions were subjected to amplification by immunoSEQ multiplex PCR with primers that anneal to V and J segments. Amplification bias was minimized using a synthetic immune receptor repertoire, and residual bias was removed computationally after sequencing. Under the source paper's analysis protocol: Repertoire diversity was quantified as the Shannon entropy index using custom Python scripts. The unsorted, CD4+ and CD8+ repertoires were each analyzed separately, with the exception of combined analyses, where CD4+ and CD8+ sequences were merged in silico. A clone counted as expanded when the clone's frequency after treatment rose at least 2-fold relative to C1D1, and clones undetected at baseline were given a pseudocount of 0.5. Clones with 0 or 1 copy at C1D1 were defined as singleton clones, while clones with 2 or more copies were defined as non-singleton clones. Clones expanded in unsorted samples were assigned a CD4+, CD8+ or unknown annotation through matching of protein sequences in sorted samples from the same patient. Wilcoxon tests on paired samples were used to test diversity changes from C1D1 to C4D1. This immuneACCESS table, as held by TCRdb, lists in-frame sequences with V and J called but not all clones. Of the missing ones, under half trace to an unresolved V gene in checked studies; the others have no known cause. The DNA gave D and trimming, while V, J and clone size come from that table. Within this sample are some 39,000 clones, with around nine tenths of them counted one time only. About 8.9% of the sample is taken by the ten largest.

Overall results and qualifications from the work: By C4D1, a significant rise was seen in CD4+ TCR diversity but not in CD8+ TCR diversity (p=0.0027 vs p=0.16), and the rise was most apparent among complete responders (p=0.02). The study covered only a single clinical trial cohort, and the causes of the repertoire differences, possibly disease activity or prior therapy, were still not defined. Baseline TCR diversity was reported to be lower in newly diagnosed patients than in healthy donors, and even lower in relapsed/refractory patients. Diversity was lower in patients who began nivolumab less than 1 year after ASCT, so these patients were left out of later analyses to avoid confounding by immune reconstitution. Trial patients achieving complete response had baseline diversity similar to newly diagnosed patients, whereas partial responders and progressors had significantly lower diversity.

In the germline V gene (reference sequence), CDR1 corresponds to MNHEY and CDR2 to SMNVEV. Taken from cysteine to phenylalanine, the CDR3 has 12 residues. Of all the DNA, just the CDR3 is kept, 36 bases in frame from base 1. V has 6 bases trimmed and J has 6 bases trimmed; junction bases matching no gene number 5. For this clone: The specificity of this receptor is unknown. No per-base quality is available; no much larger clone lies one base away. Other DNA sequences in this specimen translate into the identical CDR3.

The time point label here, explained by the study, means: cycle 1 day 1 (C1D1), immediately before nivolumab initiation. Relapse after autologous stem cell transplantation had occurred in all trial patients, and cohorts A, B and C were distinguished by prior brentuximab vedotin exposure. The trial cohort included around 56 patients with relapsed/refractory classical Hodgkin lymphoma, and each patient had a best overall response of complete response, partial response or progressive disease. Single-agent nivolumab was administered to trial patients in the multi-cohort phase II CheckMate 205 trial. An independent review committee assessed best overall response by applying the 2007 International Working Group response criteria. Trial PBMCs were collected immediately before nivolumab initiation (C1D1) and during therapy at cycle 2 day 1 and cycle 4 day 1. Peripheral blood was collected in 8 mL Vacutainer Cell Preparation Tubes, from which PBMCs were isolated by centrifugation and then cryopreserved.

Recombination connected TRBV27 to TRBJ2-7, with 7 junctional bases fitting TRBD1. The receptor's source is a human donor with classical Hodgkin lymphoma. The sequencing used peripheral blood mononuclear cells (PBMCs), collected at baseline. The sequenced DNA: TGTGCCAGCAGCCGACAGGGTAGCGAGCAGTACTTC. It codes for CASSRQGSEQYF.